This T cell receptor (beta chain) was retrieved from a study of T cell responses to AZD1222 COVID-19 vaccine. In the case of this clone: Its matching antigen is unknown.

Whether given at about 4 or about 12 weeks, second doses were pooled. Using immunoSEQ multiplex PCR, the repertoire was profiled, and TCRdb retains in-frame clones only, with some absent. The sample holds under 150,000 clones, 85% to 95% seen once. The study's findings and limits: Spike-specific TCR breadth and depth both grew after two AZD1222 doses. Repertoire sampling happened only post peak T cell response. Donors were chiefly white British, with a greater number of females, and clonal diversity was perhaps underestimated.

V shed 5 bases and J 1 base; nucleotides not matched to a gene: 6. The CDR3 totals 15 residues. The germline V gene encodes CDR1 SNHLY and CDR2 FYNNEI. The clonotype was recovered from an adult who received the AZD1222 COVID-19 vaccine. V is TRBV2 and J is TRBJ1-1, with 8 bases lining up with TRBD1. The sequencing here drew on peripheral blood, taken 28 days after the second AZD1222 dose. This CDR3 is CASSKRQGKNTEAFF. The DNA of the CDR3 is TGTGCCAGCAGTAAAAGACAGGGGAAGAACACTGAAGCTTTCTTT.